This entry concerns a single T cell receptor beta chain. Its target is not known. V lost 3 bases, J lost 3 bases, and 7 bases stayed unmatched. The CDR3 totals 15 residues. The germline V gene encodes CDR1 MDHEN and CDR2 SYDVKM. Profiling relied on immunoSEQ multiplex PCR, and the TCRdb table lists in-frame clones only, not all of them. The sample carries around 14,000 clones, about 83% recorded once. The entry originates in a study of PD-1 blockade in classical Hodgkin lymphoma. Findings and limits, study-wide: Complete responders had baseline diversity similar to newly diagnosed patients. TCR diversity in CD4+, not CD8+, cells rose significantly by C4D1. There remain no defined causes for the repertoire differences, which possibly reflect disease activity or prior therapy.

Every patient was affected by relapse after autologous stem cell transplantation, while exposure to brentuximab vedotin was not uniform. The sample here was peripheral blood mononuclear cells (PBMCs), taken before the second cycle of nivolumab. The V call is TRBV28, the J call TRBJ1-2; 7 bases map to TRBD1. This clonotype originated in a human donor with classical Hodgkin lymphoma. The CDR3: CASSLGSGTDYGYTF. CDR3 DNA: TGTGCCAGCAGTTTGGGCTCTGGGACAGACTATGGCTACACCTTC.